This is a list of T cell receptor beta chains from one sample in a study of T cells in Graves' hyperthyroidism and ophthalmopathy. TCRdb redid the calling of the multiplex PCR reads with MiXCR, one entry per CDR3 protein. The data hold some 600,000 distinct CDR3 sequences, with 46% observed a single time. The source material was peripheral blood or thyroid tissue (not recorded which). The source is a woman in her late teens or twenties with Graves' hyperthyroidism. Both conserved end residues are trimmed from each CDR3.

>TRBV7-8|TRBJ2-7|12
ASSVQGPLGEQY
>TRBV15|NA|15
ATSRLGRGPKYNEQY
>TRBV20-1|TRBJ2-7|13
SARVPGQGTYEQY
>TRBV29-1|TRBJ1-5|11
SVRRDYQETQH
>TRBV19|TRBJ2-2|14
ASSIVGQGNTGELF
>TRBV19|TRBJ1-5|11
ASLDRSNQPQH
>TRBV7-6|TRBJ1-6|12
ASSLMLRNSPLH
>TRBV2|TRBJ1-4|12
ASRATGGNEKLF
>TRBV2|TRBJ2-5|13
ASRVDRGQQETQY
>TRBV5-1|TRBJ1-1|14
ASSIKSRTDNTEAF
>TRBV10-3|TRBJ1-6|8
ARGLIPLH
>TRBV19|TRBJ1-5|13
ASSITDYSDQPQH
>TRBV2|TRBJ1-2|11
AMEGSGIYGYT
>TRBV2|TRBJ2-2|13
TSSPDRGRTGELF
>TRBV20-1|TRBJ1-4|10
SATTLNEKLF